These 7 T cell receptor beta chains originate from one sample sequenced in a study of blood T cell repertoires in COVID-19. Clones were sequenced by immunoSEQ multiplex PCR, and TCRdb holds only the in-frame ones, with some missing. The sample lists hundreds of thousands of clones, just under 90% occurring once. Sequenced: peripheral blood. The receptor set was obtained from a woman aged 30 to 39 with COVID-19, enrolled during active disease.

This clone was seen only a few times. The chain has TRBV20-1 and TRBJ1-2; a possible D gene is TRBD1 (5 bases). In germline, CDR1 is DFQATT, CDR2 SNEGSKA (reference sequence). Trimming pared 3 bases from V and 4 bases from J, leaving 12 bases between. This CDR3 comprises 13 residues. CDR3 protein: CSASPGDGYGYTF. The CDR3, as DNA: TGCAGTGCTAGTCCGGGGGATGGCTATGGCTACACCTTC.

The CDR3 spells CASSLVLTSTGELFF. In DNA, the CDR3 is TGTGCCAGCAGCTTAGTCCTCACGAGTACCGGGGAGCTGTTTTTT. The J gene is TRBJ2-2, the V gene TRBV11-2; D is unclear. CDR1 SGHAT and CDR2 FQNNGV come from the germline V gene. The V gene lost 1 base and the J gene lost 5 bases, with 11 bases spanning the gap. This CDR3 is built from 15 residues.

The chain recombines TRBV7-2 with TRBJ2-3, with TRBD2 identical over 9 bases. Germline CDR1 reads SGHTA; CDR2 reads FQGNSA. J was trimmed by 6 bases and V by 7 bases; bases with no gene match: 8. The CDR3 is 14 residues long. CDR3 in DNA: TGTGCCAGCAAAACAAAGCTAGCGGGGGATACGCAGTATTTT. It yields the protein CASKTKLAGDTQYF.

This clone has only one observation. V usage is TRBV7-8 and J usage is TRBJ1-1; TRBD1 is a possible D gene (5 bases). The germline CDR1 and CDR2 sequences are SGHVS and FQNEAQ. V was cut by 1 base and J by 5 bases, with 14 bases left in between. The CDR3 runs 15 residues. CDR3 coding DNA: TGTGCCAGCAGCTTAGTTCTGGGACTCAATACTGAAGCTTTCTTT. Amino acid sequence: CASSLVLGLNTEAFF.

The chain employs TRBV4-1 and TRBJ2-1; the match to TRBD2 covers 15 bases. V gave up 1 base and J gave up 11 bases; unmatched junction bases: 3. CDR1 is MGHRA, CDR2 YSYEKL, per germline. The CDR3 totals 15 residues. CDR3 in amino acids: CASSQGTSGGGQQFF. CDR3 nucleotides: TGCGCCAGCAGCCAAGGGACTAGCGGGGGGGGCCAGCAGTTCTTC.

The rearrangement links TRBV21-1 to TRBJ1-6. TRBV21-1 is tagged as a pseudogene. This CDR3 contains 15 residues. The CDR3: CASSKARGYNSPLHF. DNA for the CDR3: TGTGCCAGCAGCAAAGCACGGGGCTATAATTCACCCCTCCACTTT.

CDR3 sequence: CASSFQGATEAFF. The CDR3 DNA reads TGTGCCAGCAGCTTCCAGGGGGCGACTGAAGCTTTCTTT. This chain links TRBV7-9 with TRBJ1-1; 8 nucleotides align to TRBD1. The CDR3 consists of 13 residues. J gave up 5 bases and V 3 bases, and 2 bases lay outside the gene matches. In germline, CDR1 is SEHNR, CDR2 FQNEAQ (reference sequence).